These 21 T cell receptor beta chains share one sample of origin, sequenced in a study of radiotherapy plus CTLA-4 blockade in lung cancer (dated by TCRdb to the late 2010s). Receptor amplification or capture employed the immunoSEQ multiplex PCR assay. TCRdb took over this immuneACCESS table, retaining in-frame rearrangements with V and J assigned. Such tables are incomplete; in checked studies, under half of the missing clones stem from an unresolved V gene, and the remainder is unexplained. The sample yields over 85,000 clones; approximately 74% were counted once. The top ten clones comprise approximately 2.8% of the sample. This specimen consisted of peripheral blood, obtained from a patient treated with radiotherapy plus ipilimumab. These receptors originate from a human donor with non-small cell lung cancer who had a partial response to radiotherapy plus ipilimumab. Some clones in this sample may be carry-over from other donors' samples.

The chain couples TRBV7-7 to TRBJ2-1; a weak D match, TRBD2 (5 bases). CDR1 SSHAT and CDR2 FNYEAQ come from the germline V gene (reference sequence). The V gene lost 5 bases and the J gene lost 1 base, with 6 bases spanning the gap. The CDR3 contains 13 residues. In nucleotides, the CDR3 is TGTGCCAGCAGCCGAGGGTCCTACAATGAGCAGTTCTTC. It translates to CASSRGSYNEQFF.

The chain links TRBV6-5 to TRBJ1-2; D is possibly TRBD1 (5 bases). The CDR3 is made up of 14 amino acids. The germline CDR1 and CDR2 sequences are MNHEY and SVGAGI. Trimming stripped 4 bases from V and 8 bases from J, with 17 bases between. The CDR3: CASSSHQGWFGYTF. The CDR3 nucleotides read TGTGCCAGCAGTTCTCACCAGGGTTGGTTCGGCTACACCTTC.

The V gene is TRBV6-1, the J gene TRBJ1-1; 8 nucleotides agree with TRBD1. The CDR3 has 14 residues. The trim removed 5 bases at V and 4 bases at J, leaving 6 bases unmatched. Germline assignment: CDR1 MNHNS and CDR2 SASEGT. This CDR3 reads CASSQGALATEAFF. As DNA, the CDR3 is TGTGCCAGCAGTCAGGGGGCGCTGGCCACTGAAGCTTTCTTT.

V gene TRBV28 combines with J gene TRBJ1-5; TRBD1 matches 7 bases. Germline CDR1 reads MDHEN; CDR2 reads SYDVKM. CDR3 length equals 16 residues. J was trimmed by 3 bases and V by 6 bases; bases with no gene match: 11. DNA for the CDR3: TGTGCCAGCAGCCTTCCGGGACAGATGAACAATCAGCCCCAGCATTTT. It translates to CASSLPGQMNNQPQHF.

This clone was detected only a few times. The gene calls are TRBV4-2 and TRBJ2-3; perhaps TRBD2 as D (7 bases). CDR1 LGHNA and CDR2 YNFKEQ come from the germline V gene. CDR3 length: 19 amino acids. V was cut by 0 bases and J by 2 bases, with 21 bases left in between. Here the CDR3 DNA reads TGTGCCAGCAGCCAAGAACCCACGGGGGGCGGGGGAGTCACAGATACGCAGTATTTT. It yields the protein CASSQEPTGGGGVTDTQYF.

CDR3 protein: CASSQGRGDYEQYF. The DNA for the CDR3 is TGTGCCAGCAGCCAGGGGAGGGGGGACTACGAGCAGTACTTC. V usage is TRBV7-3 and J usage is TRBJ2-7; tentative D call: TRBD2 (7 bases). V was cut by 5 bases and J by 3 bases, with 14 bases left in between. CDR3 length: 14 amino acids. The germline gives CDR1 SGHTA, CDR2 FQGTGA.

In its sample, this clone was seen a few times. The chain links TRBV2 to TRBJ1-5, with a weak D call TRBD1 (5 bases). The CDR3 length is 14 residues. Germline assignment: CDR1 SNHLY and CDR2 FYNNEI. The V gene lost 3 bases and the J gene lost 6 bases, with 12 bases spanning the gap. The CDR3 spells CASSDGTGVQPQHF. The CDR3 coding sequence is TGTGCCAGCAGTGACGGGACTGGAGTTCAGCCCCAGCATTTT.

J is TRBJ2-1 and V is TRBV6-5; D perhaps matches TRBD2 (6 bases). CDR1 and CDR2 from the germline V gene are MNHEY and SVGAGI. The germline V and J ends were trimmed by 5 bases and 5 bases, with 13 bases remaining between them. The CDR3 is made up of 14 amino acids. The CDR3 protein is CASSVIGSHNEQFF. The CDR3 DNA follows: TGTGCCAGCAGTGTAATCGGGAGCCACAATGAGCAGTTCTTC.

This clone has just one count. The chain joins TRBV7-9 to TRBJ2-1, with a possible D match to TRBD1 (6 bases). V lost 1 base to trimming and J lost 9 bases, with 13 bases between them. The CDR3 runs 14 residues. CDR1 is SEHNR, CDR2 FQNEAQ, per germline (reference sequence). In DNA, the CDR3 is TGTGCCAGCAGCTTAGGGCGCGTCAGGGGTGAGCAGTTCTTC. It encodes CASSLGRVRGEQFF.

The rearrangement links TRBV7-9 to TRBJ2-1, with TRBD2 as a possible D gene (6 bases). The CDR3 runs 16 residues. Trimming shortened V by 5 bases and J by 2 bases, and 16 bases separated the two germline ends. The germline V gene has CDR1 SEHNR and CDR2 FQNEAQ (reference sequence). CDR3 in DNA: TGTGCCAGCAGCCCCCCGCGGGACCTAACCTACAATGAGCAGTTCTTC. Amino acids: CASSPPRDLTYNEQFF.

The gene calls are TRBV5-1 and TRBJ2-3; 7 bases align to TRBD1. Germline V gene sequence: CDR1 SGHRS, CDR2 YFSETQ. The CDR3 totals 14 residues. V dropped 4 bases and J dropped 2; count of bases not matched to a gene: 4. CDR3 residues: CASSLGTVTDTQYF. The CDR3 DNA follows: TGCGCCAGCAGCCTTGGGACAGTCACAGATACGCAGTATTTT.

This clone was seen more than once but under ten times. The gene calls are TRBV7-3 and TRBJ2-1, with 12 bases aligning to TRBD2. Trimming at V came to 1 base and at J to 7 bases, leaving 5 bases not matched to a gene. Per the germline V gene, CDR1 is SGHTA and CDR2 is FQGTGA. The CDR3 contains 16 residues. The CDR3 here is CASSLMSSGRGNEQFF. CDR3 DNA sequence: TGTGCCAGCAGCTTAATGTCTAGCGGGAGGGGAAATGAGCAGTTCTTC.

CDR3 in DNA: TGTGCCAGCAGTTTATCGGCTAGCGGGAAGTCTCAGTACTTC. As protein: CASSLSASGKSQYF. This chain links TRBV27 with TRBJ2-7; 9 nucleotides align to TRBD2. The V and J ends lost 0 bases and 10 bases, in that order; junction bases with no gene match: 7. CDR1 and CDR2 from the germline V gene are MNHEY and SMNVEV (reference sequence). The CDR3 is 14 amino acids.

The chain combines TRBV27 with TRBJ1-6, with 12 bases that match TRBD1. Losses at the gene ends were 5 bases for V and 9 bases for J; bases not matched to a gene: 11. CDR3 length equals 17 residues. The germline CDR1 and CDR2 sequences are MNHEY and SMNVEV (reference sequence). The CDR3 region is CASSRGTGGPGFSPLHF. As DNA, the CDR3 is TGTGCCAGCAGTCGCGGGACAGGGGGCCCAGGGTTTTCACCCCTCCACTTT.

This chain joins TRBV7-2 and TRBJ2-2; D unresolved. This CDR3 has 16 residues. V gave up 5 bases and J gave up 1 base, with 14 bases separating them. Germline loops: CDR1 SGHTA, CDR2 FQGNSA. CDR3 nucleotides: TGTGCCAGCAGCCCATACTACCCCCAGAACACCGGGGAGCTGTTTTTT. This encodes CASSPYYPQNTGELFF.

The chain links TRBV7-2 to TRBJ2-5; 9 bases are shared with TRBD1. Losses at the gene ends were 8 bases for V and 2 bases for J; bases not matched to a gene: 9. The CDR3 length is 15 residues. Germline loops: CDR1 SGHTA, CDR2 FQGNSA. CDR3 coding DNA: TGTGCCAGCTCCTCGGACAGGGGACTACAAGAGACCCAGTACTTC. Protein sequence: CASSSDRGLQETQYF.

The chain uses TRBV7-2 and TRBJ1-1; 11 bases are a match to TRBD1. V gave up 5 bases and J gave up 4 bases; unmatched junction bases: 6. The germline V gene has CDR1 SGHTA and CDR2 FQGNSA. The CDR3 is 15 residues long. This chain's CDR3 is CASSRTGGQSTEAFF. The CDR3 DNA reads TGTGCCAGCAGCCGGACAGGGGGCCAGAGCACTGAAGCTTTCTTT.

This chain connects TRBV7-3 to TRBJ2-2; D not certain. This CDR3 comprises 14 residues. Germline assignment: CDR1 SGHTA and CDR2 FQGTGA. The ends were cut back, 5 bases at V and 1 base at J, with 8 bases in the middle. CDR3 bases: TGTGCCAGCAGCCCCCGACTGAACACCGGGGAGCTGTTTTTT. Translation gives CASSPRLNTGELFF.

The V gene is TRBV30, the J gene TRBJ1-5, with D tentatively TRBD1 (5 bases). There are 14 residues in the CDR3. The germline gives CDR1 GTSNPN, CDR2 SVGIG (reference sequence). Trimming pared 1 base from V and 5 bases from J, leaving 12 bases between. CDR3 in amino acids: CAWSAGSGYQPQHF. CDR3 bases: TGTGCCTGGAGTGCAGGTTCAGGGTATCAGCCCCAGCATTTT.

V is TRBV10-1 and J is TRBJ2-3; no firm D call. Trimming shortened V by 3 bases and J by 0 bases, and 4 bases separated the two germline ends. Germline loops: CDR1 WNHNN, CDR2 SYGVQD (reference sequence). The CDR3 loop spans 13 amino acids. This CDR3 reads CASSDSSTDTQYF. The CDR3 region has the DNA TGCGCCAGCAGTGACTCGAGCACAGATACGCAGTATTTT.

The rearrangement joins TRBV10-2 to TRBJ1-2, with TRBD1 identical over 9 bases. V lost 1 base and J lost 0; bases outside the gene matches: 15. CDR1 WSHSY and CDR2 SAAADI come from the germline V gene. The CDR3 extends over 20 amino acids. CDR3 nucleotides: TGCGCCAGCAGTGAGTGGGGGTTCACAGGGGGCTCTCATTCTAACTATGGCTACACCTTC. Translating gives CASSEWGFTGGSHSNYGYTF.